This T cell receptor beta chain originates from a study of blood T cell repertoires in COVID-19. For the study at large: In each case, the material was cDNA or gDNA derived from T cells, B-cell-depleted T cells, or PBMCs.

Only in-frame clones appear in the TCRdb table, and some are missing; sequencing was by immunoSEQ multiplex PCR. Of fewer than 250,000 clones detected, around 81% appear once; the ten largest clones hold more than 8.5%. The junction had 6 bases not matched to a gene; V was cut back by 4 bases and J by 4 bases. Looked up from germline, CDR1 is SNHLY and CDR2 is FYNNEI. This CDR3 region has 15 residues. The sequence was obtained from a woman between 45 and 65 years old with acute COVID-19. V usage is TRBV2 and J usage is TRBJ1-2, with 10 positions matching TRBD1. What was sequenced was PBMCs or T cells enriched from blood (not recorded which). The CDR3 protein is CASSGQGALGYGYTF. The CDR3 DNA reads TGTGCCAGCAGTGGACAGGGGGCGCTTGGCTATGGCTACACCTTC.